Sequencing of this TCR beta chain was carried out in a study of OX40 agonist ivuxolimab in advanced cancers. This CDR3 has 13 amino acids. Trimming took 0 bases from V and 6 from J, leaving 6 bases between them. Germline CDR1 MNHNY, CDR2 SVGAGI (reference sequence). Here immunoSEQ multiplex PCR was the method, and the copy in TCRdb shows in-frame clones only, minus some. The repertoire includes about 82,000 clones, around four fifths of them detected once, and more than 0.7% sits in the top ten. The receptor's source is an adult with an advanced solid tumor such as melanoma, head and neck, liver or kidney cancer. This sequence joins TRBV6-6 and TRBJ1-5, with D uncertain. Sequenced here: CD4+ or CD8+ T cells sorted from blood, sampled in a trial of the OX40 agonist ivuxolimab. The CDR3 coding sequence is TGTGCCAGCAGTTACTCGGAGCTTCAGCCCCAGCATTTT. Translating it yields CASSYSELQPQHF.